Listed below are T cell receptor beta chains from one sample, sequenced in a study of cytomegalovirus exposure and HLA in healthy donors. Using immunoSEQ multiplex PCR, the repertoire was profiled, and TCRdb retains in-frame clones only, with some absent. Among some 150,000 clones listed, over 75% were seen once. The material sequenced was PBMCs. These receptor sequences come from a man between 25 and 39 years old in good health and CMV-seropositive. Each CDR3 is given without its conserved first and last residue. The size of a clone is reported for some rows only, either as once, few or many, or as a class for expanded clones.

CDR3 length,V gene,J gene,clone size,CDR3 protein
13,TRBV6-1,TRBJ2-7,once,ASSPRQDHFYEQY
14,TRBV30,TRBJ2-1,-,AWSVRMGGGFNEQF
9,TRBV18,TRBJ2-1,-,ASSLRGEQF
14,TRBV4-2,TRBJ2-7,-,ASSQAISGFSYEQY
15,TRBV7-8,TRBJ2-2,-,ASNGWEAGRYTGELF
11,TRBV6-5,TRBJ2-1,-,ASSSGSYNEQF
13,TRBV6-1,TRBJ1-1,-,ASSYPTGSGPEAF
15,TRBV30,TRBJ2-2,-,AWSVTGTGGNTGELF
14,TRBV7-9,TRBJ2-7,-,ASSSTELAGEGEQY
14,TRBV6-5,TRBJ2-3,-,ASSYSTTGAADTQY
14,TRBV28,TRBJ2-2,-,ASSSNRVIGTGELF
11,TRBV7-9,TRBJ2-7,-,SSSLVTAYEQY
10,TRBV11-2,TRBJ1-2,-,ASSTLSYGYT
15,TRBV10-3,TRBJ2-1,-,AITRGLAGVVDNEQF
12,TRBV5-4,TRBJ2-3,few,ASSFGTITDTQY
12,TRBV27,TRBJ2-1,-,ASCTWPPGNEQF
13,TRBV12-5,TRBJ2-7,-,ASGLDPGQGGEQY
9,TRBV7-2,TRBJ2-3,-,ASSKTDTQY
14,TRBV27,TRBJ1-6,-,ASRQGGTSYNSPLH
14,TRBV18,TRBJ2-2,once,ASSPPNQLNTGELF
13,TRBV30,TRBJ2-3,-,AWDLGAGGTDTQY
14,TRBV6-1,TRBJ2-7,-,ASSEGGPGLAYEQY
13,TRBV4-1,TRBJ1-6,-,ASSQGDRGNSPLH
11,TRBV29-1,TRBJ2-7,-,SVVGQKHYEQY
10,TRBV10-3,TRBJ2-5,-,AISQGAETQY
9,TRBV27,TRBJ2-1,-,ASSQGAEQF
13,TRBV7-9,TRBJ1-6,-,ASSLEGAGNSPLH
11,TRBV7-2,TRBJ1-3,-,ASSHPYGNTIY
11,TRBV7-2,TRBJ1-5,-,ASRPYGSQPQH
13,TRBV7-2,TRBJ2-3,-,ASSSRGVGVDTQY
14,TRBV28,TRBJ2-5,-,ASSFLKGDAQETQY
14,TRBV7-9,TRBJ2-5,-,ASIPGVAGLQETQY
12,TRBV5-1,TRBJ2-3,-,ASSRLAAGDTQY
13,TRBV6-5,TRBJ1-5,-,ASSYSYRGNQPQH
14,TRBV6-5,TRBJ1-6,-,ASSYSKTGVGSPLH
12,TRBV6-5,TRBJ1-5,-,ASSEPGGRQPQH
9,TRBV30,TRBJ1-6,-,AWRAPRALH
12,TRBV30,TRBJ2-7,few,AWSRGSHTYEQY
12,TRBV25-1,TRBJ2-3,once,ASSRQKSTDTQY
11,TRBV7-2,TRBJ2-2,-,ASSFVGLGELF
12,TRBV9,TRBJ2-7,-,ASSAGLQGDEQY
14,TRBV4-1,TRBJ2-2,-,ASSQDVAGEHGELF
11,TRBV7-9,TRBJ2-7,-,ASSPPGGREQY
11,TRBV5-1,TRBJ2-7,few,ASSFGTAYEQY
14,TRBV28,TRBJ1-1,once,ASSPRVGQGNTEAF
13,TRBV5-1,TRBJ2-1,few,ASSSRGQGWNEQF
14,TRBV4-1,TRBJ1-5,-,ASSQDRQASNQPQH
15,TRBV7-9,TRBJ2-7,-,ASSLRLAGGPSYEQY
10,TRBV29-1,TRBJ2-5,-,SVSSGAETQY
14,TRBV30,TRBJ2-3,-,AWSAPTSGGADTQY
11,TRBV6-5,TRBJ2-7,-,ATSGTTPYEQY
13,TRBV29-1,TRBJ2-7,-,SVEQRTSGTYEQY
12,TRBV5-1,TRBJ2-1,-,ASTERSSYNEQF
11,TRBV4-1,TRBJ1-2,-,ASSQRTGDGYT
12,TRBV6-5,TRBJ2-3,-,ASSEISFSDTQY